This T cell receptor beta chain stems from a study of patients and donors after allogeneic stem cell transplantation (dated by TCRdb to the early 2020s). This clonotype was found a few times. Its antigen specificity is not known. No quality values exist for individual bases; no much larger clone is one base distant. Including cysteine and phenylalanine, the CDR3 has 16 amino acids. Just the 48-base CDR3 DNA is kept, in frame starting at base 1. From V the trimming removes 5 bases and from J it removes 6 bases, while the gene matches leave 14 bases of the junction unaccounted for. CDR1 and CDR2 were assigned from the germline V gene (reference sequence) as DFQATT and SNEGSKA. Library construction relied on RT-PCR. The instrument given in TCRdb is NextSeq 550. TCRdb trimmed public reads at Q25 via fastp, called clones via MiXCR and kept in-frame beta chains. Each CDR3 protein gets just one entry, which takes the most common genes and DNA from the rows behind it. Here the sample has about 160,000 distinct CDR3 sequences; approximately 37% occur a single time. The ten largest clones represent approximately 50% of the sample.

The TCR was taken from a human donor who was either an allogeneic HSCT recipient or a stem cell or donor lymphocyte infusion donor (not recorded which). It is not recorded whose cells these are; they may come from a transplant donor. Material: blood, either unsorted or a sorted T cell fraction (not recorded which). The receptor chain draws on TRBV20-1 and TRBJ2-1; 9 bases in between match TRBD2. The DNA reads TGCAGTGCTCCCGTAATCGGGCGGGGGGGCCCCAATGAGCAGTTCTTC. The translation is CSAPVIGRGGPNEQFF.